The 12 T cell receptor beta chains given below trace back to one sample, sequenced in a study of cytomegalovirus exposure and HLA in healthy donors. The PCR used 60 Vbeta and 13 Jbeta primers. Only in-frame clones appear in the TCRdb table, and some are missing; sequencing was by immunoSEQ multiplex PCR. The data contain approximately 150,000 clones, roughly 89% of them singletons. Specimen: PBMCs. Every receptor here comes from a woman aged 25 to 39 in good health and CMV-seronegative.

The chain has TRBV28 and TRBJ2-3; TRBD2 matches 7 bases. V gave up 5 bases and J gave up 3 bases; unmatched junction bases: 8. The germline CDR1 and CDR2 sequences are MDHEN and SYDVKM. The CDR3 loop spans 15 amino acids. The CDR3, as DNA: TGTGCCAGCAGTGTTCAGCGGGGTGGTACAGATACGCAGTATTTT. Translating it yields CASSVQRGGTDTQYF.

The chain links TRBV5-4 to TRBJ2-7, with D maybe TRBD2 (6 bases). V lost 1 base, J lost 2 bases, and 19 bases lay in between. In germline, CDR1 is SGHNT, CDR2 YYREEE (reference sequence). This CDR3 contains 17 residues. CDR3 loop: CASSLTLLASTPYEQYF. CDR3 coding DNA: TGTGCCAGCAGCTTGACCCTCCTAGCGAGTACACCCTACGAGCAGTACTTC.

The rearrangement links TRBV7-9 to TRBJ1-2, with unresolved D. The CDR3 has 14 amino acids. Germline CDR1 is SEHNR and CDR2 is FQNEAQ (reference sequence). V shed 3 bases and J shed 4 bases, with 12 bases lying between them. CDR3 loop: CASSFAEGSYGYTF. CDR3 sequence (DNA): TGTGCCAGCAGCTTTGCGGAAGGGAGCTATGGCTACACCTTC.

V usage is TRBV4-2 and J usage is TRBJ2-7; D possibly corresponds to TRBD2 (6 bases). V gave up 3 bases and J gave up 2 bases, with 14 bases separating them. The CDR3 is 15 residues long. Germline values: CDR1 LGHNA, CDR2 YNFKEQ. The DNA of the CDR3 is TGTGCCAGCAGCCAGACACGGGAGATCGCCTACGAGCAGTACTTC. Translated, it gives CASSQTREIAYEQYF.

In its sample, this clone was seen a few times. The J gene is TRBJ1-6, the V gene TRBV19; 7 bases map to TRBD1. Germline V lookup: CDR1 LNHDA, CDR2 SQIVND (reference sequence). The CDR3 sequence is 14 residues long. The J segment lost 7 bases and the V segment lost 7 bases, leaving 7 bases of the junction unmatched. CDR3 region: CASTPWDRNSPLHF. As DNA, the CDR3 is TGTGCCAGTACCCCTTGGGACAGAAATTCACCCCTCCACTTT.

The chain employs TRBV5-4 and TRBJ2-1; D perhaps matches TRBD2 (6 bases). CDR1 SGHNT and CDR2 YYREEE come from the germline V gene (reference sequence). V was shortened by 1 base and J by 0 bases, with 17 bases between the two germline ends. The CDR3 spans 18 residues. The CDR3 DNA follows: TGTGCCAGCAGCTTGTATCTCGGCCCGGGACTCTCCTACAATGAGCAGTTCTTC. This encodes CASSLYLGPGLSYNEQFF.

CDR3 DNA sequence: TGTGCCAGCAGTGGCGGAGCTCGGGGTAATGGCTACACCTTC. Residues: CASSGGARGNGYTF. The chain employs TRBV27 and TRBJ1-2; no reliable D call. The CDR3 runs to 14 residues. V was cut by 5 bases and J by 6 bases, with 16 bases left in between. Per germline, CDR1 MNHEY and CDR2 SMNVEV (reference sequence).

The chain combines TRBV28 with TRBJ2-1; possibly TRBD1 for D (6 bases). The CDR3 is 13 amino acids. Trimming removed 6 bases at V and 7 bases at J, with 13 bases between. Germline loops: CDR1 MDHEN, CDR2 SYDVKM. The CDR3 region has the DNA TGTGCCAGCAGGCCGACAGGTCGGAATGAGCAGTTCTTC. It translates to CASRPTGRNEQFF.

This chain joins TRBV6-1 and TRBJ1-3; D call uncertain. Trimming removed 2 bases at V and 3 bases at J, with 11 bases between. This CDR3 is 15 amino acids long. The germline V gene encodes CDR1 MNHNS and CDR2 SASEGT. The CDR3 spells CASSELGGYGNTIYF. The CDR3 DNA sequence: TGTGCCAGCAGTGAATTAGGAGGGTATGGAAACACCATATATTTT.

The rearrangement uses TRBV6-5 and TRBJ1-1; a weak D match, TRBD1 (6 bases). Germline CDR1 MNHEY, CDR2 SVGAGI. The CDR3 loop spans 15 amino acids. V was shortened by 0 bases and J by 1 base, with 9 bases between the two germline ends. CDR3 sequence: CASSYSGQWNTEAFF. CDR3 sequence (DNA): TGTGCCAGCAGTTACTCGGGACAATGGAACACTGAAGCTTTCTTT.

J is TRBJ1-1 and V is TRBV19, with D possibly matching TRBD1 (5 bases). Trimming stripped 4 bases from V and 2 bases from J, with 11 bases between. CDR3 length: 14 amino acids. Germline assignment: CDR1 LNHDA and CDR2 SQIVND (reference sequence). CDR3 bases: TGTGCCAGTAGTAAGGGCAGGGATAACACTGAAGCTTTCTTT. Its translation: CASSKGRDNTEAFF. Variable domain in full (rest from reference TRBV19 and TRBJ1-1): DGGITQSPKYLFRKEGQNVTLSCEQNLNHDAMYWYRQDPGQGLRLIYYSQIVNDFQKGDIAEGYSVSREKKESFPLTVTSAQKNPTAFYLCASSKGRDNTEAFFGQGTRLTVV.

The chain links TRBV28 to TRBJ2-1, with 7 positions matching TRBD2. The trim removed 5 bases at V and 7 bases at J, leaving 17 bases unmatched. Germline V gives CDR1 MDHEN, CDR2 SYDVKM. This CDR3 has 17 residues. The CDR3 is CASSPLLAGSYWNEQFF. In DNA form, the CDR3 reads TGTGCCAGCAGTCCCCTTTTAGCGGGTAGTTATTGGAATGAGCAGTTCTTC.